One and the same sample provided the 18 T cell receptor beta chains below, sequenced in a study of T cell clonality in common variable immunodeficiency. Some clones are missing from TCRdb's copy, which holds only in-frame ones; the method was immunoSEQ multiplex PCR. This set yields roughly 55,000 clones and no singletons; the top ten hold roughly 5.3%. Source material: peripheral blood mononuclear cells. The receptor source for this set is a person between 18 and 69 years old in good health.

Ten or more counts support this clone. Read sequence stops 3 residues before the CDR3 end, and the germline J gene provides the missing end. This chain connects TRBV4-1 to TRBJ2-5, with 15 bases that match TRBD2. This CDR3 region has 15 residues. Trimming removed 5 bases from V and 5 bases from J; junction bases left unmatched: 3. The germline V gene has CDR1 MGHRA and CDR2 YSYEKL. The CDR3 here is CASSGLAGGPETQYF. The sequenced CDR3 bases are TGCGCCAGCAGCGGACTAGCGGGAGGGCCGGAGACC.

This clone was observed many times. The sequence runs out 3 residues before the end of the CDR3; the remainder is reconstructed from the germline J gene. The rearrangement uses TRBV7-3 and TRBJ2-3; D may be TRBD1 (5 bases). Germline-derived CDR1 and CDR2 are SGHTA and FQGTGA. The V end was cut by 5 bases, the J end by 2 bases, with 11 bases between. The CDR3 has 14 amino acids. The covered CDR3 bases are TGTGCCAGCAGCGAACAGGCGTCCACAGATACG. It is translated as CASSEQASTDT. The whole CDR3 protein reads CASSEQASTDTQYF.

This clone was seen repeatedly, ten times or more. The read halts 3 residues ahead of the CDR3 end, with the missing end drawn from the germline J gene. V and J are TRBV3-1 (or the pseudogene TRBV3-2) and TRBJ1-5; possibly TRBD1 for D (6 bases). The V end was cut by 8 bases, the J end by 2 bases, with 22 bases between. The CDR3 contains 17 residues. The germline V gene has CDR1 LGHDT and CDR2 YNNKEL (reference sequence). The CDR3 region is CASLRQEREGRNQPQHF. The DNA read from the CDR3 is TGTGCCAGCCTAAGACAGGAACGAGAGGGACGCAATCAGCCC.

In its sample, this clone was seen many times. The CDR3 is cut off 3 residues early in the read; its end comes from the germline J gene. J is TRBJ2-7 and V is TRBV28, with D perhaps TRBD2 (5 bases). Deletions cut 5 bases from V and 3 bases from J, with 17 bases between. The CDR3 length is 15 residues. Per germline, CDR1 MDHEN and CDR2 SYDVKM. The CDR3: CASSPPRVGIYEQYF. The part of the CDR3 DNA that was read is TGTGCCAGCAGTCCCCCGCGGGTAGGGATCTACGAG.

At least ten counts were recorded for this clone. The read falls 3 residues short of the CDR3 end, and the missing part is taken from the germline J gene. The chain employs TRBV7-7 and TRBJ2-2, with TRBD1 matching 7 bases. This CDR3 contains 14 residues. V shed 0 bases, J shed 5 bases, and the junction held 0 bases outside the gene matches. Germline-derived CDR1 and CDR2 are SSHAT and FNYEAQ (reference sequence). The CDR3 spells CASSLAGQTGELFF. The part of the CDR3 DNA that was read is TGTGCCAGCAGCTTAGCGGGACAGACCGGGGAG. Filled out from reference TRBV7-7 and TRBJ2-2, the complete variable domain reads GAGVSQSPRYKVTKRGQDVTLRCDPISSHATLYWYQQALGQGPEFLTYFNYEAQPDKSGLPSDRFSAERPEGSISTLTIQRTEQRDSAMYRCASSLAGQTGELFFGEGSRLTVL.

This clone was observed many times. The read comes to an end 3 residues before the CDR3 does, leaving the germline J gene to fill in the end. This rearrangement joins TRBV19 to TRBJ2-7, with 14 bases identical to TRBD2. V was clipped by 3 bases and J by 6 bases; unmatched bases: 7. The CDR3 extends over 16 amino acids. The germline gives CDR1 LNHDA, CDR2 SQIVND (reference sequence). CDR3 region: CASSILPGLAGVEQYF. CDR3 DNA, as far as it was read: TGTGCCAGTAGTATCCTCCCGGGACTAGCGGGAGTCGAG.

The sample holds many counts of this clone. The read is 3 residues too short to cover the CDR3 end, so that end is filled in from the germline J gene. This rearrangement joins TRBV6-2 or TRBV6-3 to TRBJ2-1; 8 nucleotides match TRBD2. Germline V gene sequence: CDR1 MNHEY, CDR2 SVGEGT. This CDR3 comprises 16 residues. The trim removed 6 bases at V and 0 bases at J, leaving 7 bases unmatched. The part of the CDR3 DNA that was read is TGTGCCAGCAGACCCGGTAGCGGGATCTCCTACAATGAG. Translation gives CASRPGSGISYNE. The complete CDR3 protein is CASRPGSGISYNEQFF.

This clone came up many times. The CDR3 end falls 3 residues outside the read, so it is completed with the germline J gene. The V call is TRBV20-1, the J call TRBJ2-7; no clear D. This CDR3 spans 11 amino acids. The V end lost 3 bases, the J end lost 3 bases, and 6 bases lay between the germline ends. Germline-derived CDR1 and CDR2 are DFQATT and SNEGSKA (reference sequence). The CDR3 spells CSASNGYEQYF. The DNA read from the CDR3 is TGCAGTGCTAGCAACGGCTACGAG.

This clone has ten or more counts. Sequencing ends 3 residues short of the CDR3 end; the germline J gene provides the rest. The V and J genes are TRBV19 and TRBJ2-1, with a tentative D call TRBD2 (6 bases). V was clipped by 3 bases and J by 4 bases, with 10 bases between them. This CDR3 is 14 amino acids long. Germline CDR1 is LNHDA and CDR2 is SQIVND (reference sequence). The CDR3 protein is CASSIRDSYNEQFF. The sequenced CDR3 bases are TGTGCCAGTAGTATCAGGGACTCGTACAATGAG.

This clone was recorded many times. One end of the junction does not line up with germline, which may come from a read error. Read data end 3 residues before the CDR3 end; the end is taken from the germline J gene. V and J are TRBV4-2 and TRBJ2-7; 9 positions match TRBD1. The CDR3 spans 18 residues. Germline V gene lookup returns CDR1 LGHNA and CDR2 YNFKEQ. This chain's CDR3 is CASSQDRYPGQGGHEQYF. CDR3 DNA (partial): TGCGCCAGCAGCCAAGATCGATATCCGGGACAGGGAGGGCACGAG.

This clone was detected many times. The sequence runs out 3 residues before the end of the CDR3; the remainder is reconstructed from the germline J gene. This chain joins TRBV29-1 and TRBJ1-1, with D tentatively TRBD1 (6 bases). V lost 5 bases, J lost 1 base, and 8 bases lay in between. CDR1 is SQVTM, CDR2 ANQGSEA, per germline. The CDR3 sequence is 12 residues long. CDR3 protein: CSVSQGNTEAFF. The CDR3 DNA, read in part, is TGCAGCGTTTCACAGGGGAACACTGAA.

This clone was counted many times. The CDR3 end is not reached by the read, which stops 3 residues before it; the germline J gene fills it in. This chain connects TRBV7-3 to TRBJ2-1, with unresolved D. V was shortened by 5 bases and J by 0 bases, with 11 bases between the two germline ends. The germline CDR1 and CDR2 sequences are SGHTA and FQGTGA. The CDR3 sequence is 15 residues long. The CDR3 loop is CASSLTGSSYNEQFF. The part of the CDR3 DNA that was read is TGTGCCAGCAGCCTGACTGGCAGCTCCTACAATGAG.

In its sample, this clone was seen many times. The CDR3 goes on 3 residues after the read ends, and that part is filled in from the germline J gene. The chain recombines TRBV20-1 with TRBJ1-2; 7 nucleotides agree with TRBD1. This CDR3 comprises 14 residues. Per the germline V gene, CDR1 is DFQATT and CDR2 is SNEGSKA (reference sequence). CDR3 DNA (partial): TGCAGTGCTAGAGAAACAGGGGCCCCGGGCGGC. Protein sequence: CSARETGAPGG. The full CDR3 is CSARETGAPGGYTF.

This clone was detected many times. Coverage ceases 3 residues before the CDR3 finishes, and the germline J gene fills in the end. The genes are TRBV19 and TRBJ2-6; D is unresolved. The CDR3 runs 13 residues. Per the germline V gene, CDR1 is LNHDA and CDR2 is SQIVND (reference sequence). Deletions cut 8 bases from V and 0 bases from J, with 5 bases between. Incomplete CDR3 DNA: TGTGCCAGTCAGAGCTCTGGGGCCAACGTC. Amino acid sequence: CASQSSGANV. The entire CDR3 protein reads CASQSSGANVLTF.

This clone was observed at least ten times. Read coverage stops 3 residues before the CDR3 terminus; the germline J gene supplies the remainder. The V gene is TRBV20-1, the J gene TRBJ2-1; 8 bases map to TRBD1. From germline, CDR1 is DFQATT and CDR2 SNEGSKA (reference sequence). The CDR3 runs to 16 residues. The V segment lost 4 bases and the J segment 3 bases; nucleotides outside the gene matches: 11. The covered CDR3 bases are TGCAGTGCTAACGACAGGGGAAGTCCTTACTACAATGAG. Its protein product is CSANDRGSPYYNE. The complete CDR3 sequence is CSANDRGSPYYNEQFF.

This clone was seen repeatedly, ten times or more. The CDR3 spells CASRAGFTEAFF. The covered CDR3 bases are TGTGCCAGCAGAGCAGGGTTCACTGAA. The chain is built from TRBV6-2 or TRBV6-3 and TRBJ1-1, with TRBD1 as a possible D gene (5 bases). The CDR3 end lies 3 residues beyond the end of the read and is filled in from the germline J gene. The V gene's germline CDR1 is MNHEY and CDR2 SVGEGT. The CDR3 is made up of 12 amino acids. With 6 bases removed from V and 4 bases from J, the gap between germline ends came to 9 bases.

This clone occurred many times. The CDR3 goes on 3 residues after the read ends, and that part is filled in from the germline J gene. The chain uses TRBV10-1 and TRBJ2-2; TRBD2 aligns across 7 bases. J gave up 7 bases and V 11 bases, and 10 bases lay outside the gene matches. This CDR3 has 13 residues. Germline loops: CDR1 WNHNN, CDR2 SYGVQD (reference sequence). CDR3 loop: CACRGGSDGELFF. CDR3 bases read: TGCGCCTGCCGGGGAGGGTCCGACGGGGAG.

This clone was observed at least ten times. The read terminates 3 residues ahead of where the CDR3 ends, so the germline J gene completes it. The rearrangement uses TRBV5-1 and TRBJ2-1, with D possibly matching TRBD1 (6 bases). The CDR3 has 15 amino acids. V lost 1 base and J 7 bases, leaving 15 bases between the germline ends. CDR1 is SGHRS, CDR2 YFSETQ, per germline. The CDR3 sequence: CASSLNRVLGNEQFF. The DNA read from the CDR3 is TGCGCCAGCAGCTTGAACAGGGTCTTGGGTAATGAG.